The 22 T cell receptor beta chains reported below all come from one sample, sequenced in a study of tumor-infiltrating lymphocytes in primary liver carcinoma. Starting material of roughly 550 ng total RNA yielded TCR beta cDNA via a constant-region primer. Library construction for TCR beta comprised three nested multiplex PCR rounds performed with slightly modified ARM-PCR. TRBV1-TRBV30 forward and Cbeta reverse primers drove the first two roughly 10-cycle rounds. TCRdb reprocessed the multiplex PCR reads via MiXCR and lists one record per CDR3 protein. This table holds fewer than 70,000 distinct CDR3 sequences, 55% to 75% found once. For each extraction, RNA and DNA were obtained together from approximately 20-30 mg of unsorted bulk tissue. Sequenced sample: liver tumor tissue from sampling region 2. Subset indicated: tumor region T2, inferior pole. These receptors originate from a man aged 35 to 55 with primary liver carcinoma and hepatitis B virus infection.

A note on this clonotype: Just one base apart from a much larger clone, this may be a read error. V and J are TRBV6-5 and TRBJ2-7, with TRBD2 identical over 12 bases. Germline CDR1 is MNHEY and CDR2 is SVGAGI. The V and J ends lost 8 bases and 2 bases, in that order; junction bases with no gene match: 13. The CDR3 extends over 17 amino acids. The CDR3 protein is CASWALTSGRLTYEQYF. DNA of the CDR3: TGTGCCAGCTGGGCATTGACTAGCGGGAGACTAACCTACGAGCAGTACTTC.

This chain links TRBV5-6 with TRBJ2-1; 7 bases line up with TRBD2. V lost 1 base to trimming and J lost 7 bases; unmatched junction nucleotides: 8. Germline V lookup: CDR1 SGHDT, CDR2 YYEEEE. The CDR3 covers 15 residues. As DNA, the CDR3 is TGTGCCAGCAGCTTGCAAGCGGGGCCCGAGAATGAGCAGTTCTTC. As protein: CASSLQAGPENEQFF. The whole variable domain, remainder taken from reference TRBV5-6 and TRBJ2-1, is DAGVTQSPTHLIKTRGQQVTLRCSPKSGHDTVSWYQQALGQGPQFIFQYYEEEERQRGNFPDRFSGHQFPNYSSELNVNALLLGDSALYLCASSLQAGPENEQFFGPGTRLTVL.

In the case of this clonotype: The junction differs from germline at one of its ends, possibly a read error. The gene calls are TRBV10-3 and TRBJ1-1; D uncertain. The CDR3 has 14 amino acids. Germline V CDR1 and CDR2: ENHRY, SYGVKD. The CDR3, as DNA: TGTGCCATCAGTACACATGGATTGAACACTGAAGCTTCCTTT. Translated: CAISTHGLNTEASF.

With respect to this clonotype: The junction and the germline gene differ at one end; a read error may be behind it. The V and J genes are TRBV4-2 and TRBJ2-6; tentatively, D is TRBD1 (6 bases). The CDR3 length is 15 residues. Germline V CDR1 and CDR2: LGHNA, YNFKEQ. The CDR3, as DNA: TGTGCCGGCAGCCGTCAGGGGTCCGGGGCCAACGTCCTGACTTTC. Translation: CAGSRQGSGANVLTF.

With respect to this clonotype: The junction shows a germline mismatch at one end, possibly a read error. The chain recombines TRBV11-1 with TRBJ2-1; 8 bases are shared with TRBD2. The CDR3 covers 18 residues. Germline CDR1 SGHAT, CDR2 FQDESV (reference sequence). The CDR3 nucleotides read TGTGCCAGCACCTTAAGGGCACTAGCGGTAGGTTCCTACAATGAGCAATTCTTC. As protein: CASTLRALAVGSYNEQFF.

The J gene is TRBJ2-5, the V gene TRBV29-1; tentatively, D is TRBD1 (6 bases). Deletions cut 8 bases from V and 6 bases from J, with 22 bases between. This CDR3 is 14 amino acids long. Germline lookup yields CDR1 SQVTM and CDR2 ANQGSEA. CDR3 amino acids: CSFRTASSQKTQYF. CDR3 DNA sequence: TGCAGCTTTAGGACAGCATCGTCTCAAAAGACCCAGTACTTC.

DNA for the CDR3: TGTGCCAGCAGTTACTCGCACCAGGGTGACTACGAGCAGTACTTC. This sequence encodes CASSYSHQGDYEQYF. This rearrangement joins TRBV6-5 to TRBJ2-7, with TRBD1 as a possible D gene (5 bases). With 0 bases removed from V and 3 bases from J, the gap between germline ends came to 12 bases. The CDR3 covers 15 residues. Germline V lookup: CDR1 MNHEY, CDR2 SVGAGI.

Of note for this clonotype: This clone may be a read error of a much larger clone one base away. Since no conserved phenylalanine or tryptophan closes the CDR3, a read error is the likely cause. The CDR3 coding sequence is TGCAGTGCTGATGGCGGGAGCACAGATACGCAGTATTTA. As protein: CSADGGSTDTQYL. The V gene is TRBV20-1, the J gene TRBJ2-3; D may be TRBD2 (5 bases). Germline V lookup: CDR1 DFQATT, CDR2 SNEGSKA (reference sequence). The CDR3 totals 13 residues. Trimming removed 5 bases from V and 0 bases from J, with 9 bases in between.

In the case of this clonotype: The conserved closing phenylalanine or tryptophan is absent in this CDR3, likely reflecting a read error. This chain links TRBV6-2 or TRBV6-3 with TRBJ2-3, with D unclear. The CDR3 totals 18 residues. CDR1 is MNHEY, CDR2 SVGEGT, per germline. With 7 bases removed from V and 1 base from J, the gap between germline ends came to 24 bases. The CDR3 loop is CASTFVVGRFSGTDTQYL. The DNA for the CDR3 is TGTGCCAGCACCTTTGTGGTTGGTAGGTTCTCTGGCACAGATACGCAGTATCTT.

As regards this clonotype: This CDR3 fails to terminate in the conserved phenylalanine or tryptophan, so it likely reflects a read error. The chain recombines TRBV14 with TRBJ2-3; D is uncertain. CDR1 and CDR2 from the germline V gene are SGHDN and FVKESK. Trimming removed 0 bases at V and 5 bases at J, with 6 bases between. The CDR3 spans 13 residues. In DNA form, the CDR3 reads TGTGCCAGCAGCCAAGACGGCGAAGATACGCAGTATCTT. Translation gives CASSQDGEDTQYL.

The chain combines TRBV7-9 with TRBJ2-2; 7 bases line up with TRBD1. The CDR3 is made up of 14 amino acids. The trim removed 4 bases at V and 7 bases at J, leaving 6 bases unmatched. Germline V gene sequence: CDR1 SEHNR, CDR2 FQNEAQ (reference sequence). The CDR3 nucleotides are TGTGCCAGCAGCTCAAAGGGGGCCGACGGGGAGCTGTTTTTT. Encoded protein: CASSSKGADGELFF.

Comment on this clonotype: The junction differs from germline at one of its ends, possibly a read error. CDR3 in DNA: TGCGCCAGCAGCCGCCGACAACTAGCGGGTTTGTACCAAGAGACCCAGTGCTTC. The encoded protein is CASSRRQLAGLYQETQCF. J is TRBJ2-5 and V is TRBV4-1, with 9 bases fitting TRBD2. Germline assignment: CDR1 MGHRA and CDR2 YSYEKL. The CDR3 extends over 18 amino acids.

Note on this clonotype: An end of the junction does not agree with germline; a read error may underlie this. J is TRBJ2-5 and V is TRBV11-2, with 7 bases lining up with TRBD1. This CDR3 is built from 16 residues. CDR1 is SGHAT, CDR2 FQNNGV, per germline. CDR3 sequence: CASSQTPGRGKETQCF. CDR3 nucleotide sequence: TGTGCCAGCAGCCAAACTCCTGGCAGGGGGAAAGAGACTCAGTGCTTT.

Regarding this clonotype: In this CDR3 the conserved last residue, phenylalanine or tryptophan, is missing, so a read error is likely. V usage is TRBV11-2 and J usage is TRBJ2-1; no firm D call. The V gene lost 5 bases and the J gene lost 9 bases, with 17 bases spanning the gap. The CDR3 extends over 14 amino acids. Germline-derived CDR1 and CDR2 are SGHAT and FQNNGV. The CDR3 region is CASSLYRQVSEQFL. The DNA of the CDR3 is TGTGCCAGCAGCCTATACCGGCAAGTTAGTGAGCAGTTCCTC.

Of note for this clonotype: One junction end does not reproduce the germline sequence, and a read error may be involved. This rearrangement joins TRBV12-5 to TRBJ1-1, with D maybe TRBD1 (5 bases). The CDR3 totals 12 residues. Germline V gives CDR1 LGHNT, CDR2 FRNRAP. The CDR3, as DNA: TGTGCTAGTGGTTTGGGTCAGGGCCGAACTCTCTTT. This gives the protein CASGLGQGRTLF.

Regarding this clonotype: This is likely a read error, given that the CDR3 carries no conserved phenylalanine or tryptophan at its end. The chain couples TRBV4-1 to TRBJ2-3, with D perhaps matching TRBD1 or TRBD2 (5 bases each). V lost 10 bases and J 2 bases, leaving 25 bases between the germline ends. The CDR3 covers 17 residues. CDR1 and CDR2 from the germline V gene are MGHRA and YSYEKL. Written as DNA, the CDR3 is TGCGCCACCCAGGGAAGGGGAGATGATGGATTCACAGATACGCAGTATATT. Translation gives CATQGRGDDGFTDTQYI.

Concerning this clonotype itself: The junction departs from germline at one end; a sequencing error may be responsible. The chain is built from TRBV12-3 or TRBV12-4 and TRBJ1-1; TRBD1 agrees at 11 bases. This CDR3 is 17 amino acids long. The CDR3 nucleotides are TGTGCCAGCAGTTTATGGACAGGGGGCTTTGGGAACACTGAAGCTGTCTTT. Protein sequence: CASSLWTGGFGNTEAVF.

Concerning this clonotype itself: This CDR3 fails to terminate in the conserved phenylalanine or tryptophan, so it likely reflects a read error. The J gene is TRBJ1-5, the V gene TRBV28; D not resolved. Germline CDR1 is MDHEN and CDR2 is SYDVKM. The CDR3 spans 16 residues. V was trimmed by 6 bases and J by 2 bases, leaving 17 bases between them. CDR3 in amino acids: CASSFTDKRGNQPQHL. In nucleotides, the CDR3 is TGTGCCAGCAGCTTCACCGACAAGAGGGGCAATCAGCCCCAGCATTTA.

About this clonotype: A much larger clone is a single base away; this may be a read error. The rearrangement uses TRBV30 and TRBJ2-1; D gene ambiguous. This CDR3 has 13 amino acids. Germline CDR1 and CDR2: GTSNPN and SVGIG (reference sequence). The DNA of the CDR3 is TGTGTCTGGAGTGTACTTCTCCGGGATGAGCAGTTCTTC. Translation gives CVWSVLLRDEQFF.

This chain joins TRBV6-5 and TRBJ1-3, with no clear D. The CDR3 contains 16 residues. The V end lost 6 bases, the J end lost 14 bases, and 29 bases lay between the germline ends. Germline values: CDR1 MNHEY, CDR2 SVGAGI. In DNA form, the CDR3 reads TGTGCCAGCAGCAACACGGACCCCAACTCTGGAAACACTTTATATTTT. Protein product: CASSNTDPNSGNTLYF.

The rearrangement joins TRBV12-3 or TRBV12-4 to TRBJ2-2; the match to TRBD1 covers 10 bases. CDR3 length equals 14 residues. With 6 bases clipped from V and 4 bases from J, the junction kept 2 bases outside the gene matches. The CDR3 DNA reads as TGTGCCAGCAGAGGACAGGGGGGCACCGGGGAGCTGTTTTTT. Translation: CASRGQGGTGELFF.

This clonotype was found once. The rearrangement uses TRBV30 and TRBJ2-1; D is unresolved. The CDR3 has 16 amino acids. The V gene lost 3 bases and the J gene lost 2 bases, with 17 bases spanning the gap. Per germline, CDR1 GTSNPN and CDR2 SVGIG (reference sequence). CDR3 sequence: CAWRKEAIDPYNEQFF. The CDR3 nucleotides are TGTGCCTGGAGGAAAGAGGCTATTGACCCCTACAATGAGCAGTTCTTC.